A selection of T cell receptor beta chains follows, all from one sample in a study of cytomegalovirus exposure and HLA in healthy donors. Only in-frame clones appear in the TCRdb table, and some are missing; sequencing was by immunoSEQ multiplex PCR. The profile shows 200,000 or so clones, 75% to 85% of them singletons. The sequencing sample was made of PBMCs. The receptors originated from a woman under 30 in good health and CMV-seronegative. The CDR3 runs from the conserved cysteine through the conserved F or W. The D gene is left open where the match is weak. Part of the rows lack a size; the others show once, few, many or a class for expanded clones.

D gene	V gene	J gene	clone size	CDR3 DNA	CDR3 protein
TRBD2	TRBV5-4	TRBJ2-2	.	TGTGCCAGCAGCTTGGGGTGGACTAGCGGCACCGGGGAGCTGTTTTTT	CASSLGWTSGTGELFF
TRBD2	TRBV4-2	TRBJ2-3	.	TGTGCCAGCAGTCCGGAAGCGGGAGTGATCACAGATACGCAGTATTTT	CASSPEAGVITDTQYF
.	TRBV27	TRBJ2-7	.	TGTGCCAGCAGTCCGAGCGACAGGCCCTGGTACGAGCAGTACTTC	CASSPSDRPWYEQYF
TRBD1	TRBV7-9	TRBJ2-1	few	TGTGCCAGCAGCCGGGACAGCCTGCGTTCCTACAATGAGCAGTTCTTC	CASSRDSLRSYNEQFF
TRBD1	TRBV6-6	TRBJ1-2	once	TGTGCCAGCAGACCCGGGACAGGGGGCCCTAACTATGGCTACACCTTC	CASRPGTGGPNYGYTF
TRBD2	TRBV28	TRBJ2-2	once	TGTGCCAGCAGTATCTTCACCTGGGGCGGGAGGCACACCGGGGAGCTGTTTTTT	CASSIFTWGGRHTGELFF
.	TRBV27	TRBJ2-3	.	TGTGCCAGCAGTTCACCCCTTCGCCAGCGGGGCACAGATACGCAGTATTTT	CASSSPLRQRGTDTQYF
.	TRBV29-1	TRBJ2-7	.	TGCAGCGCTGAACACAGCTACGAGCAGTACTTC	CSAEHSYEQYF
TRBD2	TRBV9	TRBJ2-2	few	TGTGCCAGCAGCGTTAGCGGGGTCATCGCCGGGGAGCTGTTTTTT	CASSVSGVIAGELFF
.	TRBV4-2	TRBJ2-7	.	TGTGCCAGCAGCCAAGGGGGGGACTCCTACGAGCAGTACTTC	CASSQGGDSYEQYF
TRBD1	TRBV7-9	TRBJ2-7	.	TGTGCCAGCAGCCTCCAGGGACAGAGTTCCTACGAGCAGTACTTC	CASSLQGQSSYEQYF
.	TRBV7-8	TRBJ2-7	.	TGTGCCAGCGGCAGCTCCTACGAGCAGTACTTC	CASGSSYEQYF
TRBD2	TRBV7-2	TRBJ2-2	.	TGTGCCAGCAGCTTAGACGGGAGGACGAACACCGGGGAGCTGTTTTTT	CASSLDGRTNTGELFF
TRBD2	TRBV5-1	TRBJ2-1	.	TGCGCCAGCAGCTATGGCGGGGGCTACAATGAGCAGTTCTTC	CASSYGGGYNEQFF
.	TRBV7-9	TRBJ2-7	.	TGTGCCAGCAGCTTAGCAAGGGGCGAGCAGTACTTC	CASSLARGEQYF
TRBD2	TRBV9	TRBJ2-1	few	TGTGCCAGCAGCGATCCTACTAGCGGGAAATACAATGAGCAGTTCTTC	CASSDPTSGKYNEQFF
TRBD2	TRBV5-1	TRBJ2-1	.	TGCGCCACCGGAGAGCGGGGGACCTACAATGAGCAGTTCTTC	CATGERGTYNEQFF
.	TRBV7-3	TRBJ1-1	once	TGTGCCAGCAGCCCAATCCCAGGGTGGTCTGAAGCTTTCTTT	CASSPIPGWSEAFF
TRBD1	TRBV9	TRBJ2-5	.	TGTGCCAGCAGCGTAGCGGGACAGGGGCAAGAGACCCAGTACTTC	CASSVAGQGQETQYF
TRBD2	TRBV11-2	TRBJ2-3	.	TGTGCCAGCAGCCGACAAGCAGCGGGGGGCACAGATACGCAGTATTTT	CASSRQAAGGTDTQYF
TRBD1	TRBV7-3	TRBJ2-2	.	TGTGCCAGCAGCGTTCCGGGACAGGGACTGTTTTTT	CASSVPGQGLFF
TRBD2	TRBV10-2	TRBJ2-1	.	TGCGCCAGCACGGTTGGGACTAGCCGTTCCGGTGAGCAGTTCTTC	CASTVGTSRSGEQFF
.	TRBV11-2	TRBJ1-1	.	TGTGCCAGCAGCTTAACTATGGGCAGGGCGGACACTGAAGCTTTCTTT	CASSLTMGRADTEAFF
TRBD1	TRBV4-2	TRBJ1-5	.	TGTGCCAGCAGCCAAGATCTGAGACAGGGTGACTTCCATCAGCCCCAGCATTTT	CASSQDLRQGDFHQPQHF